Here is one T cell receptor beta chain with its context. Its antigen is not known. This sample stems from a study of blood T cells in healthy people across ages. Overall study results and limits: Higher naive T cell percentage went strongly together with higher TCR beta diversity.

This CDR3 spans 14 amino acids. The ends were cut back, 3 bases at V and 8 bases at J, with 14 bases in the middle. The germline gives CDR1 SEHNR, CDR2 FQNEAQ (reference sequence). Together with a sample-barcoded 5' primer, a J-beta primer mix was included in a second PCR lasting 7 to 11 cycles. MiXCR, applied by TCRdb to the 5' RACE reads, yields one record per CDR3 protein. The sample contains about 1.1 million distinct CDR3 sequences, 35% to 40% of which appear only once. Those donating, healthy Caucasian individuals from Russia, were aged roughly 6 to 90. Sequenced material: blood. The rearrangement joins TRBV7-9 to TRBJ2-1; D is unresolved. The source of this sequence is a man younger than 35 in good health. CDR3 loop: CASSFTAPYDEQFF. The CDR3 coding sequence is TGTGCCAGCAGCTTTACGGCTCCGTACGATGAGCAGTTCTTC. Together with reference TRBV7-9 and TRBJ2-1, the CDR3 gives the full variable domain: DTGVSQNPRHKITKRGQNVTFRCDPISEHNRLYWYRQTLGQGPEFLTYFQNEAQLEKSRLLSDRFSAERPKGSFSTLEIQRTEQGDSAMYLCASSFTAPYDEQFFGPGTRLTVL.